This entry lists 18 T cell receptor beta chains sequenced from one sample in a study of blood T cell repertoires in COVID-19. The method was immunoSEQ multiplex PCR; TCRdb's version includes in-frame clones alone and lacks a portion of them. This sample carries approximately 180,000 clones, 70% to 90% of them seen once, and the ten largest clones take more than 2.5%. Sequencing used peripheral blood. Source of these receptors: a man in his 60s with acute or convalescent COVID-19.

The chain couples TRBV5-1 to TRBJ2-7; TRBD1 is a possible D gene (6 bases). Germline CDR1 SGHRS, CDR2 YFSETQ. V was shortened by 0 bases and J by 3 bases, with 10 bases between the two germline ends. This CDR3 is built from 14 residues. CDR3 amino acids: CASSLVTGSYEQYF. The CDR3 DNA sequence: TGCGCCAGCAGCTTGGTCACAGGGAGCTACGAGCAGTACTTC.

This chain joins TRBV3-1 (or the pseudogene TRBV3-2) and TRBJ1-2; 8 bases fit TRBD1. With 4 bases clipped from V and 10 bases from J, the junction kept 5 bases outside the gene matches. The germline gives CDR1 LGHDT, CDR2 YNNKEL (reference sequence). The CDR3 has 12 amino acids. The CDR3 region has the DNA TGTGCCAGCAGCCCGGGACAGGAACACTACACCTTC. The encoded protein is CASSPGQEHYTF.

In the case of this clone: Other DNA sequences within the sample encode an identical CDR3. V and J are TRBV15 and TRBJ2-5; TRBD2 matches 7 bases. V trimming: 1 base; J trimming: 2 bases; junction bases outside the gene matches: 7. The germline V gene has CDR1 LNHNV and CDR2 YYDKDF (reference sequence). The CDR3 has 16 amino acids. The CDR3 sequence is CATSRGAGALQETQYF. The DNA for the CDR3 is TGTGCCACCAGCAGAGGGGCGGGAGCGCTGCAAGAGACCCAGTACTTC.

The chain recombines TRBV19 with TRBJ1-4; D unresolved. Trimming stripped 6 bases from V and 0 bases from J, with 11 bases between. This CDR3 comprises 15 residues. Germline V gene sequence: CDR1 LNHDA, CDR2 SQIVND (reference sequence). The CDR3 protein is CASSDTDATNEKLFF. CDR3 nucleotides: TGTGCCAGTAGCGATACAGATGCAACTAATGAAAAACTGTTTTTT.

The chain carries TRBV9 and TRBJ2-1, with 13 bases identical to TRBD2. Germline V gives CDR1 SGDLS, CDR2 YYNGEE. CDR3 size: 17 residues. The J segment lost 6 bases and the V segment lost 0 bases, leaving 6 bases of the junction unmatched. The CDR3 DNA is TGTGCCAGCAGCGTAGCTACTAGCGGGAGGGCGGGCAATGAGCAGTTCTTC. It yields the protein CASSVATSGRAGNEQFF.

The rearrangement links TRBV5-6 to TRBJ1-2, with D uncertain. Germline CDR1 SGHDT, CDR2 YYEEEE. This CDR3 has 14 residues. Trimming removed 4 bases at V and 0 bases at J, with 10 bases between. CDR3 sequence (DNA): TGTGCCAGCAGCCAGGATACATCTAACTATGGCTACACCTTC. Protein sequence: CASSQDTSNYGYTF. The complete variable domain, with remaining parts taken from reference TRBV5-6 and TRBJ1-2, reads DAGVTQSPTHLIKTRGQQVTLRCSPKSGHDTVSWYQQALGQGPQFIFQYYEEEERQRGNFPDRFSGHQFPNYSSELNVNALLLGDSALYLCASSQDTSNYGYTFGSGTRLTVV.

V usage is TRBV5-1 and J usage is TRBJ1-1; TRBD1 matches at 7 bases. Per germline, CDR1 SGHRS and CDR2 YFSETQ. This CDR3 comprises 13 residues. J lost 5 bases, V lost 4 bases, and 5 bases had no gene match. In DNA, the CDR3 is TGCGCCAGCAGCCCGGGACAGACAACTGAAGCTTTCTTT. Protein sequence: CASSPGQTTEAFF.

The CDR3 reads CASSPASGRGATGELFF. The CDR3 DNA sequence: TGTGCCAGCAGCCCAGCTAGCGGGAGGGGTGCCACCGGGGAGCTGTTTTTT. The chain links TRBV3-1 (or the pseudogene TRBV3-2) to TRBJ2-2, with 12 positions matching TRBD2. The germline CDR1 and CDR2 sequences are LGHDT and YNNKEL (reference sequence). The CDR3 covers 17 residues. With V trimmed by 4 bases and J by 4 bases, 7 bases remained unmatched.

The chain is built from TRBV19 and TRBJ2-4, with 7 bases aligning to TRBD2. V trimming: 5 bases; J trimming: 0 bases; junction bases outside the gene matches: 7. Looked up from germline, CDR1 is LNHDA and CDR2 is SQIVND (reference sequence). This CDR3 has 16 residues. The CDR3 DNA is TGTGCCAGTAGTCCAGGGAGGGAGGGAGCCAAAAACATTCAGTACTTC. Encoded protein: CASSPGREGAKNIQYF.

V gene TRBV5-1 combines with J gene TRBJ1-2; the D is unclear. The germline V and J ends were trimmed by 0 bases and 2 bases, with 8 bases remaining between them. This CDR3 region has 14 residues. Germline CDR1 SGHRS, CDR2 YFSETQ. CDR3: CASSLGHPNYGYTF. DNA of the CDR3: TGCGCCAGCAGCTTGGGACACCCAAACTATGGCTACACCTTC.

The chain combines TRBV7-2 with TRBJ2-1; a possible D gene is TRBD2 (6 bases). V lost 6 bases, J lost 4 bases, and 16 bases lay in between. The CDR3 is made up of 15 amino acids. Germline lookup yields CDR1 SGHTA and CDR2 FQGNSA. The CDR3 region is CASSLTGDLYNEQFF. The CDR3 coding sequence is TGTGCCAGCAGTCTTACTGGGGACTTATACAATGAGCAGTTCTTC.

This clone was seen only once. The genes are TRBV5-1 and TRBJ1-4, with unresolved D. The CDR3 loop spans 15 amino acids. Germline V CDR1 and CDR2: SGHRS, YFSETQ. Trimming stripped 4 bases from V and 5 bases from J, with 15 bases between. CDR3 coding DNA: TGCGCCAGCAGCAAAGAACAGCCCACCAATGAAAAACTGTTTTTT. Translated, it gives CASSKEQPTNEKLFF.

The J gene is TRBJ1-2, the V gene TRBV28; D remains ambiguous. The germline V gene encodes CDR1 MDHEN and CDR2 SYDVKM. The CDR3 consists of 11 residues. The germline V and J ends were trimmed by 3 bases and 4 bases, with 3 bases remaining between them. The CDR3 is CASSFIYGYTF. In nucleotides, the CDR3 is TGTGCCAGCAGTTTTATCTATGGCTACACCTTC.

The V gene is TRBV7-8, the J gene TRBJ1-5; D is possibly TRBD1 (6 bases). With 1 base removed from V and 7 bases from J, the gap between germline ends came to 11 bases. Germline V gene lookup returns CDR1 SGHVS and CDR2 FQNEAQ. There are 14 residues in the CDR3. The CDR3 nucleotides read TGTGCCAGCAGCTTAGAAGGGGGTATCCAGCCCCAGCATTTT. Its protein product is CASSLEGGIQPQHF.

The sample holds a few counts of this clone. The V gene is TRBV9, the J gene TRBJ2-7, with D possibly matching TRBD1 (5 bases). CDR1 SGDLS and CDR2 YYNGEE come from the germline V gene. The V and J ends lost 3 bases and 1 base respectively, with 17 bases between them. This CDR3 has 16 amino acids. CDR3 loop: CASSEVPTEPSYEQYF. CDR3 coding DNA: TGTGCCAGCAGCGAGGTTCCGACAGAGCCGTCCTACGAGCAGTACTTC.

The chain uses TRBV4-1 and TRBJ2-7; 8 nucleotides agree with TRBD1. This CDR3 spans 15 amino acids. The germline V gene encodes CDR1 MGHRA and CDR2 YSYEKL. V shed 1 base, J shed 5 bases, and the junction held 7 bases outside the gene matches. CDR3 in DNA: TGCGCCAGCAGCCAAGCAAAGGACAGGGCGAACGAGCAGTACTTC. This encodes CASSQAKDRANEQYF.

This clone was detected only once. This CDR3 is also generated by other DNA sequences in the sample. This rearrangement joins TRBV19 to TRBJ1-2, with D unclear. CDR3 length equals 12 residues. Trimming left V 6 bases short and J 2 bases short, with 7 bases between. Germline V CDR1 and CDR2: LNHDA, SQIVND (reference sequence). Here the CDR3 reads CASRSVNYGYTF. The DNA of the CDR3 is TGTGCCAGTAGATCCGTGAACTATGGCTACACCTTC.

This clone turned up a few times. Other DNA sequences from this sample encode an identical CDR3 as well. The gene calls are TRBV5-1 and TRBJ2-7; 8 nucleotides agree with TRBD2. Trimming cost V 0 bases and J 3 bases; bases outside gene matches: 5. CDR1 and CDR2 (germline): SGHRS, YFSETQ. The CDR3 has 15 residues. This CDR3 reads CASSLVAGGFYEQYF. The CDR3 region has the DNA TGCGCCAGCAGCTTGGTGGCGGGAGGATTCTACGAGCAGTACTTC.